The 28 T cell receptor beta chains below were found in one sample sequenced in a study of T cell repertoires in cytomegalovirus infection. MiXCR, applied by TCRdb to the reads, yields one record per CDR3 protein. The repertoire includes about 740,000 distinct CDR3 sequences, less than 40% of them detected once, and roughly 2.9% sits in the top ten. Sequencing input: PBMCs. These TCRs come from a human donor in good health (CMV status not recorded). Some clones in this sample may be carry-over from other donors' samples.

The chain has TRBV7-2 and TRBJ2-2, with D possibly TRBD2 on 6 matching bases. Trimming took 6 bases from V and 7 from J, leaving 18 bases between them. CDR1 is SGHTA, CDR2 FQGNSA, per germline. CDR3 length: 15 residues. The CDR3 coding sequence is TGTGCCAGCAGTTGGACTAACGGGAATCACGGGGAGCTGTTTTTT. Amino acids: CASSWTNGNHGELFF.

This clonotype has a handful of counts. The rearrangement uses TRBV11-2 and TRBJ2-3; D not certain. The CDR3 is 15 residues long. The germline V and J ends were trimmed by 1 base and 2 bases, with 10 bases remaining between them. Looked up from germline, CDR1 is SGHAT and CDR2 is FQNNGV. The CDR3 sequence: CASSLVLRPTDTQYF. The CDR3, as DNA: TGTGCCAGCAGCTTAGTATTGAGGCCCACAGATACGCAGTATTTT.

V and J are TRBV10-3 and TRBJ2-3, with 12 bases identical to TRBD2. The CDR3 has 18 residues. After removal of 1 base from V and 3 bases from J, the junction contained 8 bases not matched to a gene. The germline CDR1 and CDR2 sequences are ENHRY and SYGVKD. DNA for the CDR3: TGTGCCATCAGTGAGTTCCTAGCGGGAGGGCGCCCTACAGATACGCAGTATTTT. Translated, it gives CAISEFLAGGRPTDTQYF.

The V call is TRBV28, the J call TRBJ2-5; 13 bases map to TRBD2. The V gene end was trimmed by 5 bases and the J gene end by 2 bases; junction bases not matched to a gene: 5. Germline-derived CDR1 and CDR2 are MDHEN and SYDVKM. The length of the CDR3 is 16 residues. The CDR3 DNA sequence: TGTGCCAGCAGTCTCGGGACTAGCGGGGTTCAAGAGACCCAGTACTTC. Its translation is CASSLGTSGVQETQYF.

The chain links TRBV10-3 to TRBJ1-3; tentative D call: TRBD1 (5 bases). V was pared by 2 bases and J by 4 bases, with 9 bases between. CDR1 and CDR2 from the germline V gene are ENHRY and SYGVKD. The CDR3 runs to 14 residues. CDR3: CAISERDSGNTIYF. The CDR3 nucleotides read TGTGCCATCAGTGAGCGGGACTCGGGAAACACCATATATTTT.

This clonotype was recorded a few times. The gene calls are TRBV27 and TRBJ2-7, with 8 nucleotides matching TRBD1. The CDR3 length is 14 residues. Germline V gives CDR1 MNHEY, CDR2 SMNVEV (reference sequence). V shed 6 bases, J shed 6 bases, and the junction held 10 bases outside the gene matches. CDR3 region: CASSGQGSFSEQYF. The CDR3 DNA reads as TGTGCCAGCAGCGGACAGGGTTCTTTCTCCGAGCAGTACTTC.

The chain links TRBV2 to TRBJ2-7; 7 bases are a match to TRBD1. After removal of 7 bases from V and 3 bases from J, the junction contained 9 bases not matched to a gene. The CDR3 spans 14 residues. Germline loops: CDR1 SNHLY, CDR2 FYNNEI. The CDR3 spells CASTRQGDVYEQYF. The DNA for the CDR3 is TGTGCCAGCACGAGGCAGGGGGACGTCTACGAGCAGTACTTC. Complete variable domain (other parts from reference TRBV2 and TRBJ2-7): EPEVTQTPSHQVTQMGQEVILRCVPISNHLYFYWYRQILGQKVEFLVSFYNNEISEKSEIFDDQFSVERPDGSNFTLKIRSTKLEDSAMYFCASTRQGDVYEQYFGPGTRLTVT.

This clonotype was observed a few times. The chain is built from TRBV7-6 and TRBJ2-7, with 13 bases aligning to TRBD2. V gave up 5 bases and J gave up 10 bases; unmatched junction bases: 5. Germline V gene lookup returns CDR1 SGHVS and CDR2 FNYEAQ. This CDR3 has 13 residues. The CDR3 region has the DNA TGTGCCAGCAGCCTCGGGACTAGCGGGAAACAGTACTTC. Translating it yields CASSLGTSGKQYF.

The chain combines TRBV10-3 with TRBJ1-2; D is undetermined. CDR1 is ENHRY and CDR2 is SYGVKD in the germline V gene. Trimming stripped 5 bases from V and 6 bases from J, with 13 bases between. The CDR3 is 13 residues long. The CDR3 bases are TGTGCCATCAGTAAAGCTCGCCAGGATGGCTACACCTTC. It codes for CAISKARQDGYTF.

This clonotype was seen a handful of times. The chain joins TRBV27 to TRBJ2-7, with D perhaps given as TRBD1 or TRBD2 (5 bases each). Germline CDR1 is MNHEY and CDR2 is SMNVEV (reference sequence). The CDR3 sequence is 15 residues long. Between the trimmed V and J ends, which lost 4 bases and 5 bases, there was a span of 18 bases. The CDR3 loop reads CASSSRARLGDEQYF. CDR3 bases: TGTGCCAGCAGTTCGCGAGCTCGGCTGGGGGACGAGCAGTACTTC.

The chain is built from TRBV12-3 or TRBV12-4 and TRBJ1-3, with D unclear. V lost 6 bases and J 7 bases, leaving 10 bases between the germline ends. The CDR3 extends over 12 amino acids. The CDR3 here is CASSTYPNTIYF. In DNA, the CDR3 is TGTGCCAGCAGCACTTACCCGAACACCATATATTTT.

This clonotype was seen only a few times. The CDR3 DNA reads as TGTGCCAGCAGTGCCCGGGACAGGTCAAAGGGTGAGCAGTTCTTC. This encodes CASSARDRSKGEQFF. The V call is TRBV27, the J call TRBJ2-1, with TRBD1 matching 8 bases. This CDR3 is 15 amino acids long. Trimming at V came to 5 bases and at J to 9 bases, leaving 12 bases not matched to a gene. CDR1 MNHEY and CDR2 SMNVEV come from the germline V gene (reference sequence).

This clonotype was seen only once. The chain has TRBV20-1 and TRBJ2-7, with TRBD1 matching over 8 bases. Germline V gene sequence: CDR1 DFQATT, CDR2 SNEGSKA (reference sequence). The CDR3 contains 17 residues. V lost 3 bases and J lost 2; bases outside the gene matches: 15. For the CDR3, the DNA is TGCAGTGCTAGTAGAGCCGGGACAGGCCCTAGTGCCTACGAGCAGTACTTC. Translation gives CSASRAGTGPSAYEQYF.

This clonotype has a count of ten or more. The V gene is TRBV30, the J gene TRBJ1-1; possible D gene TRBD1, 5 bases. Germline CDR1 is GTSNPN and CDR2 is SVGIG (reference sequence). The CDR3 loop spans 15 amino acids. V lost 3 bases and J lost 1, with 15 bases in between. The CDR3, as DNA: TGTGCCTGGAGCGGGAAAGACGGGGCGAACACTGAAGCTTTCTTT. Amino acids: CAWSGKDGANTEAFF. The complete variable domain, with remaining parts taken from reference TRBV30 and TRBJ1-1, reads SQTIHQWPATLVQPVGSPLSLECTVEGTSNPNLYWYRQAAGRGLQLLFYSVGIGQISSEVPQNLSASRPQDRQFILSSKKLLLSDSGFYLCAWSGKDGANTEAFFGQGTRLTVV.

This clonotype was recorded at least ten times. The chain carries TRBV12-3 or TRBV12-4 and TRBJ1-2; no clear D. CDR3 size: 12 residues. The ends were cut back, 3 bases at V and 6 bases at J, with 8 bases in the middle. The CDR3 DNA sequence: TGTGCCAGCAGTTTTCGGCCGAATGGCTACACCTTC. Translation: CASSFRPNGYTF.

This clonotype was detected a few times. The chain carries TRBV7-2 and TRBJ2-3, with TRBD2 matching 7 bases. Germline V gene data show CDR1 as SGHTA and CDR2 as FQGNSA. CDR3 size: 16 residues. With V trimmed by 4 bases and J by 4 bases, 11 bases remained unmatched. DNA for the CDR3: TGTGCCAGCAGCTGGGGTGGGGCGGGAGCGGCAGATACGCAGTATTTT. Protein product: CASSWGGAGAADTQYF.

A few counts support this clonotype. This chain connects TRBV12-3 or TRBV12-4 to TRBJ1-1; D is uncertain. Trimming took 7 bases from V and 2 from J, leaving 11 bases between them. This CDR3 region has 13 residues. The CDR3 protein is CASTLTTNTEAFF. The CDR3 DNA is TGTGCCAGCACCCTGACAACTAACACTGAAGCTTTCTTT.

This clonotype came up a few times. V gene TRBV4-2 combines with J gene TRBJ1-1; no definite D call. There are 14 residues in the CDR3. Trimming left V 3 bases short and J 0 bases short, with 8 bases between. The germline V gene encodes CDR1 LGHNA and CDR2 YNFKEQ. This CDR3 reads CASSQEVMNTEAFF. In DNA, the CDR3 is TGTGCCAGCAGCCAGGAGGTTATGAACACTGAAGCTTTCTTT.

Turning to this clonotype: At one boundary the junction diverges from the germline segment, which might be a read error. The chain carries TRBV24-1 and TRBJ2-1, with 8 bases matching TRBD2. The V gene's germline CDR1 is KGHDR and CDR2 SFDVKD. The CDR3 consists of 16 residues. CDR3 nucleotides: TGTGCCACCAGTGACACAACTAGCGGAGAATACAATGAGCGGTTCTTC. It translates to CATSDTTSGEYNERFF.

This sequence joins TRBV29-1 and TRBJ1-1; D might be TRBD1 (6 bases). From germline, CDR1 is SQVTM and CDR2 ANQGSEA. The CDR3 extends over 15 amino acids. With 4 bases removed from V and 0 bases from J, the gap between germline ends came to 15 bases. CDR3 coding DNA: TGCAGCGTTGGGCCCGGACAGAGCATGAACACTGAAGCTTTCTTT. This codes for CSVGPGQSMNTEAFF.

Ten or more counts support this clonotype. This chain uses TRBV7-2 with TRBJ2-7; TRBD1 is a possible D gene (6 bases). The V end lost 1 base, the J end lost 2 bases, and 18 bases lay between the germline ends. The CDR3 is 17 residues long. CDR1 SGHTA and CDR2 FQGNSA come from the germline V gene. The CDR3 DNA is TGTGCCAGCAGCTTAGTGGGACACGGTTATGGCGCCTACGAGCAGTACTTC. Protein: CASSLVGHGYGAYEQYF. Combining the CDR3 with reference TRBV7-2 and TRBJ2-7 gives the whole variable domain GAGVSQSPSNKVTEKGKDVELRCDPISGHTALYWYRQSLGQGLEFLIYFQGNSAPDKSGLPSDRFSAERTGGSVSTLTIQRTQQEDSAVYLCASSLVGHGYGAYEQYFGPGTRLTVT.

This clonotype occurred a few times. The CDR3 is CASSNLGQTQNEQFF. The CDR3 DNA follows: TGTGCCAGCAGTAACCTCGGACAGACTCAAAATGAGCAGTTCTTC. The rearrangement uses TRBV6-4 and TRBJ2-1; D may be TRBD1 (6 bases). With 5 bases removed from V and 7 bases from J, the gap between germline ends came to 18 bases. CDR3 length: 15 residues. Per germline, CDR1 MRHNA and CDR2 SNTAGT.

In nucleotides, the CDR3 is TGCAGCGTTGTGGTCACTGAAGCTTTCTTT. Encoded protein: CSVVVTEAFF. The chain uses TRBV29-1 and TRBJ1-1, with unresolved D. The CDR3 runs to 10 residues. Germline CDR1 is SQVTM and CDR2 is ANQGSEA. Trimming cost V 4 bases and J 4 bases, with 4 bases left between them.

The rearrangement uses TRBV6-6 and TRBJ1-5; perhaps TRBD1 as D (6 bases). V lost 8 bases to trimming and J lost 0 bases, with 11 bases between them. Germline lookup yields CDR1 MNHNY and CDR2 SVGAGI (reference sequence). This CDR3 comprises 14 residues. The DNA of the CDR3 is TGTGCCAGCGCCAGGGGTTATAGCAATCAGCCCCAGCATTTT. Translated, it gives CASARGYSNQPQHF.

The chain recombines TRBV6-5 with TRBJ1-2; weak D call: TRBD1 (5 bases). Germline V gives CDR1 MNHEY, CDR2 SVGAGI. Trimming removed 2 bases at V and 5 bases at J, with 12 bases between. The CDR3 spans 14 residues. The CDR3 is CASSYRDGLYGYTF. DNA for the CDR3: TGTGCCAGCAGTTACCGGGACGGATTGTATGGCTACACCTTC.

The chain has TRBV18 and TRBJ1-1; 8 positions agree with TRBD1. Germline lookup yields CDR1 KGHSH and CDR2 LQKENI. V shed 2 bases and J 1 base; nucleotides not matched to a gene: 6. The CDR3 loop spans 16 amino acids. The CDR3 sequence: CASSPSPGTGNTEAFF. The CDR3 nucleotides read TGTGCCAGCTCACCAAGCCCGGGGACAGGGAACACTGAAGCTTTCTTT. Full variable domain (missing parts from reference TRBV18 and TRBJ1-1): NAGVMQNPRHLVRRRGQEARLRCSPMKGHSHVYWYRQLPEEGLKFMVYLQKENIIDESGMPKERFSAEFPKEGPSILRIQQVVRGDSAAYFCASSPSPGTGNTEAFFGQGTRLTVV.

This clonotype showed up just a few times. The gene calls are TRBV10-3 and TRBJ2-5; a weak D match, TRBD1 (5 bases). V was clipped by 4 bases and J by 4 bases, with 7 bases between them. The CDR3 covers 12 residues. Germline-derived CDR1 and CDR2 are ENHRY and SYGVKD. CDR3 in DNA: TGTGCCATCAGTGTCACAGGAGAGACCCAGTACTTC. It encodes CAISVTGETQYF.

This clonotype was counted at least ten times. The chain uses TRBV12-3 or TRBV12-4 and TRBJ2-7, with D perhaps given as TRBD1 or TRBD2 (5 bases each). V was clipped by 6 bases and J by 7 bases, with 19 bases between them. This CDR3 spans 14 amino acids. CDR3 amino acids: CASSEPGRAAEQYF. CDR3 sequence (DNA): TGTGCCAGCAGCGAACCGGGACGGGCTGCGGAGCAGTACTTC.